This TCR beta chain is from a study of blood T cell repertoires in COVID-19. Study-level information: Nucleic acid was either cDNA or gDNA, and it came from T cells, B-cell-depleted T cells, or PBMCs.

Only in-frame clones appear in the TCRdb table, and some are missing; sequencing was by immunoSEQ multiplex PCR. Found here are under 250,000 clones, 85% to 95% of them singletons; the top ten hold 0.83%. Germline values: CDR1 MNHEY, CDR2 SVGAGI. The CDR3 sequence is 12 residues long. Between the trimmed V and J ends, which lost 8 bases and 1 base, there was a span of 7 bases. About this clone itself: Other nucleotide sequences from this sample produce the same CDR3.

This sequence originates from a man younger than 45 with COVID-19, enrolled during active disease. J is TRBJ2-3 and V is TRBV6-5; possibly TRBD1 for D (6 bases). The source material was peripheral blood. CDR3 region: CASRQGTDTQYF. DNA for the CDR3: TGTGCCAGCCGACAGGGCACAGATACGCAGTATTTT.